The clone carrying this TCR beta chain was counted only a few times. The antigen is not known. The entry originates in a study of T cells in Graves' hyperthyroidism and ophthalmopathy. The study's findings and limits: The model made its ophthalmopathy prediction, and onset followed a median approximately six months later. Researchers report that a 13 V-J model separated ophthalmopathy from stable hyperthyroidism.

In germline, CDR1 is MNHNS, CDR2 SASEGT. Trimming took off 6 bases at V and 9 bases at J, with 10 bases between the two ends. The CDR3 sequence is 11 residues long. Exclusion criteria comprised uncontrolled infection, other autoimmune disease, pregnancy or lactation. Authors of the study amplified TCR beta CDR3 regions from RNA transcripts. During a first-round RT-PCR of the TCR CDR3, the HTBI primer set was used. TCRdb ran MiXCR on the multiplex PCR reads and lists one entry per CDR3 protein. Here the sample spans a few hundred thousand distinct CDR3 sequences, 20% to 25% being singletons. This TCR was recovered from a man in his forties or fifties with Graves' hyperthyroidism. The sequencing input was blood. The rearrangement links TRBV6-1 to TRBJ2-3; no reliable D call. CDR3 sequence reads: CASRNPGTQYF. CDR3 nucleotide sequence: TGTGCCAGCAGAAACCCCGGGACGCAGTATTTT.